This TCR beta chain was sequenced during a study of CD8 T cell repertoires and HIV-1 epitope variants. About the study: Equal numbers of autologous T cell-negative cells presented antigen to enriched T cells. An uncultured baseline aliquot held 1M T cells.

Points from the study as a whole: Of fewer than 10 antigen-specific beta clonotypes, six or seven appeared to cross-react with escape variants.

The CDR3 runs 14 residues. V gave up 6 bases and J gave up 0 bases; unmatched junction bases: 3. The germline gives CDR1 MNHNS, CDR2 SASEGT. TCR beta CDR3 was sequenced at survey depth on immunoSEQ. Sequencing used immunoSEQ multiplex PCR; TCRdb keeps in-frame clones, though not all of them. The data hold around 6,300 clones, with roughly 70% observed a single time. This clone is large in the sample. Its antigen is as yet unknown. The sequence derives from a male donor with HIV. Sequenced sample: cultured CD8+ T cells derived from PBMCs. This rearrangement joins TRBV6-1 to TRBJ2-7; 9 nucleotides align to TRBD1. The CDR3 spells CASRQGASSYEQYF. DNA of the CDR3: TGTGCCAGCAGACAGGGGGCTTCCTCCTACGAGCAGTACTTC.